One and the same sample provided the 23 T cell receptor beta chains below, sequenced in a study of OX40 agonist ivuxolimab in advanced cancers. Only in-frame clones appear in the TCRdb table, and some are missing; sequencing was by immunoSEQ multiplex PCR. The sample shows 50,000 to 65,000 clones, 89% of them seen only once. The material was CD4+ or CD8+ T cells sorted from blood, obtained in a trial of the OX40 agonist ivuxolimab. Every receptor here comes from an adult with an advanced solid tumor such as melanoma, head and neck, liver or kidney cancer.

The CDR3 sequence is CASSTRTGTGAQYF. CDR3 nucleotides: TGTGCCAGCAGTACCCGGACCGGGACTGGGGCCCAGTACTTC. The chain uses TRBV9 and TRBJ2-5; possible D gene TRBD2, 6 bases. Deletions cut 5 bases from V and 9 bases from J, with 20 bases between. CDR1 is SGDLS and CDR2 is YYNGEE in the germline V gene. This CDR3 is 14 amino acids long.

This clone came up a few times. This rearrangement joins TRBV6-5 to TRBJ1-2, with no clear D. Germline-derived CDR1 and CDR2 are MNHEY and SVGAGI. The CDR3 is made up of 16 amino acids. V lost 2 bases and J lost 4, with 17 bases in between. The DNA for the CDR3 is TGTGCCAGCAGTTACACCGTGGGTGACATGCCCTATGGCTACACCTTC. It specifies CASSYTVGDMPYGYTF.

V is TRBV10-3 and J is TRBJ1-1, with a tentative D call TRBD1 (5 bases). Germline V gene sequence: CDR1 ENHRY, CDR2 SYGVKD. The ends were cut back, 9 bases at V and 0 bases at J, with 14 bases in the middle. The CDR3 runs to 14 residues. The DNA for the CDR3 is TGTGCCATTGGGGTAAGGGGCATGAACACTGAAGCTTTCTTT. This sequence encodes CAIGVRGMNTEAFF.

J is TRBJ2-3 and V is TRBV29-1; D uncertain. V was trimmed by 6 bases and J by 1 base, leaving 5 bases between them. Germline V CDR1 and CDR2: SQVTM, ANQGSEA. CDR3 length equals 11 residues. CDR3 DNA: TGCAGCGTAGGAGGCACAGATACGCAGTATTTT. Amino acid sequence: CSVGGTDTQYF.

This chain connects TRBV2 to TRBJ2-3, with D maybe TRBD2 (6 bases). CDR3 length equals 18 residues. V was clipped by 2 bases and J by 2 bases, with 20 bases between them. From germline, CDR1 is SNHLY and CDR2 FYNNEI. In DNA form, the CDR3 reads TGTGCCAGCAGTGAATACGGGTTCGGAACTAGCCCCACAGATACGCAGTATTTT. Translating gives CASSEYGFGTSPTDTQYF.

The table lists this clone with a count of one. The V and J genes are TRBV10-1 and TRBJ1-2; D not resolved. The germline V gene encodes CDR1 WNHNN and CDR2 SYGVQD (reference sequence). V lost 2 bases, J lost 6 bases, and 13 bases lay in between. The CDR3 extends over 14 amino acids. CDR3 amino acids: CASSERFEDDGYTF. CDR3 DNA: TGCGCCAGCAGTGAGCGGTTTGAGGACGATGGCTACACCTTC.

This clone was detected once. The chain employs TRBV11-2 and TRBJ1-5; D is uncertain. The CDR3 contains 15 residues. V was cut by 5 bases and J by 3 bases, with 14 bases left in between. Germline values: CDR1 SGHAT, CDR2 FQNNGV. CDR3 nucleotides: TGTGCCAGCAGCCAGGACCTACTTTCCAATCAGCCCCAGCATTTT. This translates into CASSQDLLSNQPQHF. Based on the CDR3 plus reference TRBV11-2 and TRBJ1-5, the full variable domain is EAGVAQSPRYKIIEKRQSVAFWCNPISGHATLYWYQQILGQGPKLLIQFQNNGVVDDSQLPKDRFSAERLKGVDSTLKIQPAKLEDSAVYLCASSQDLLSNQPQHFGDGTRLSIL.

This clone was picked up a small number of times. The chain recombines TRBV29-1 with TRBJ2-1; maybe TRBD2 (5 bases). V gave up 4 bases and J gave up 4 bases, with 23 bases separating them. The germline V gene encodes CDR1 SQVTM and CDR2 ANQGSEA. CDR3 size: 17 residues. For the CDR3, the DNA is TGCAGCGTTGTATCCCGGCGGGCGGCGGGCCCGTACAATGAGCAGTTCTTC. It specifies CSVVSRRAAGPYNEQFF.

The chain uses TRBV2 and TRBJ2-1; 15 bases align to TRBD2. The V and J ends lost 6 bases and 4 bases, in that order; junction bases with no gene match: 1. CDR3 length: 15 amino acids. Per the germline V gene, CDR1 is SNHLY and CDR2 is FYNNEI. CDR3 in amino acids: CASRGLAGGYNEQFF. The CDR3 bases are TGTGCCAGCAGGGGACTAGCGGGGGGATACAATGAGCAGTTCTTC.

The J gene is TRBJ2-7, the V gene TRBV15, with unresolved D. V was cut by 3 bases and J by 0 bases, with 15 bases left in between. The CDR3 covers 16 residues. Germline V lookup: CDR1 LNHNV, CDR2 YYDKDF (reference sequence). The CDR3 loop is CATSSSPGVASYEQYF. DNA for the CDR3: TGTGCCACCAGCAGCTCCCCCGGAGTGGCCTCCTACGAGCAGTACTTC.

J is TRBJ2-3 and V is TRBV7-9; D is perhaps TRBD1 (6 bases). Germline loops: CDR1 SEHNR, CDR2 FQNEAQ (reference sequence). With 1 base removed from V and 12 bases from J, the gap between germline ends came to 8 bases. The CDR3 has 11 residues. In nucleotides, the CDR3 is TGTGCCAGCAGCTTAGTAGGGGGACAGTATTTT. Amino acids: CASSLVGGQYF.

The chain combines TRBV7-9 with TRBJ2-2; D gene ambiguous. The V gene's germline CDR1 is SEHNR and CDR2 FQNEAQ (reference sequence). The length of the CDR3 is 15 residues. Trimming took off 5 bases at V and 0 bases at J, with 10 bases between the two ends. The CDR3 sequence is CASSPGPTNTGELFF. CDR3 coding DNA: TGTGCCAGCAGCCCCGGGCCTACGAACACCGGGGAGCTGTTTTTT.

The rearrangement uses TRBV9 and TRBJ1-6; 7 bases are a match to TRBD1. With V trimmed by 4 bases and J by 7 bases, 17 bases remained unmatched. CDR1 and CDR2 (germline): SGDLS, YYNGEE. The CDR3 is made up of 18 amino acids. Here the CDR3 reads CASSSTSGQSQLNSPLHF. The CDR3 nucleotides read TGTGCCAGCAGCTCAACCTCGGGACAGAGCCAACTGAATTCACCCCTCCACTTT.

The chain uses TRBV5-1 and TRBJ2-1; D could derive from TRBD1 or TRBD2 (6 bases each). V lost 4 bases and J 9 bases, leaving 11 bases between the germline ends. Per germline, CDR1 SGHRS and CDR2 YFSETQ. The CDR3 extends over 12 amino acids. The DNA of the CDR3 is TGCGCCAGCAGCGTCTCGGGGGCTGAGCAGTTCTTC. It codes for CASSVSGAEQFF.

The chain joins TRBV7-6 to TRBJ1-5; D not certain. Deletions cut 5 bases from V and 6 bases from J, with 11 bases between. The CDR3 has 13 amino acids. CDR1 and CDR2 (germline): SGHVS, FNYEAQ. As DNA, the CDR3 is TGTGCCAGCAGCGATACCGTCGCTCAGCCCCAGCATTTT. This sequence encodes CASSDTVAQPQHF.

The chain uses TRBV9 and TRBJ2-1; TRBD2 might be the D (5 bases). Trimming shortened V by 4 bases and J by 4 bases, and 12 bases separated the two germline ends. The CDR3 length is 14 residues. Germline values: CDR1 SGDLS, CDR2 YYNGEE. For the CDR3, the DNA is TGTGCCAGCAGCCCCGTCGGCGGGTACAATGAGCAGTTCTTC. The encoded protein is CASSPVGGYNEQFF. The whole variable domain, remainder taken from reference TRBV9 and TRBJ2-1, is DSGVTQTPKHLITATGQRVTLRCSPRSGDLSVYWYQQSLDQGLQFLIQYYNGEERAKGNILERFSAQQFPDLHSELNLSSLELGDSALYFCASSPVGGYNEQFFGPGTRLTVL.

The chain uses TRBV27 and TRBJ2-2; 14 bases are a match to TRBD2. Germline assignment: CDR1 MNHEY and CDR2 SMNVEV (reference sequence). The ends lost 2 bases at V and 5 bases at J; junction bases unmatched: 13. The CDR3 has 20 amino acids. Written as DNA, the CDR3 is TGTGCCAGCAGTTTACAGAGACTAGCGGGGGGGCGGGTAAGTACCGGGGAGCTGTTTTTT. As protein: CASSLQRLAGGRVSTGELFF.

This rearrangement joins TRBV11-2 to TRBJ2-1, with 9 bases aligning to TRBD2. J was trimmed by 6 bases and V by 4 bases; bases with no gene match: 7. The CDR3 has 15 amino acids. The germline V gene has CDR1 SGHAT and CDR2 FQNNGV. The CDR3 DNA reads TGTGCCAGCAGCTCTGGCCTAGCGGGGTTCAATGAGCAGTTCTTC. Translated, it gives CASSSGLAGFNEQFF.

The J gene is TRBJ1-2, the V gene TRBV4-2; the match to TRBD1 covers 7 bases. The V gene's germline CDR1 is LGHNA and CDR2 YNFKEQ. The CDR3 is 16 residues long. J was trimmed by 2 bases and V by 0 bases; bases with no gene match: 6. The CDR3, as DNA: TGTGCCAGCAGCCAAGATCTCGGGACAGTAAACTATGGCTACACCTTC. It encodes CASSQDLGTVNYGYTF.

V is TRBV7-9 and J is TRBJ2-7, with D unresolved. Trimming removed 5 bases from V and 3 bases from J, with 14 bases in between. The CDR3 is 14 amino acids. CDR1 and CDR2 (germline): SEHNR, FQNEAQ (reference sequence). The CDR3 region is CASSLQNNGYEQYF. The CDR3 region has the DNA TGTGCCAGCAGCCTTCAAAATAACGGCTACGAGCAGTACTTC.

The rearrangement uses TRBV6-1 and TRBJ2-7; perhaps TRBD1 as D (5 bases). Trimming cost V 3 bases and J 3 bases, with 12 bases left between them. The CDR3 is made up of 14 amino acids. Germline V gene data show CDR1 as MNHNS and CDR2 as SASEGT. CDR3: CASSDTWGVYEQYF. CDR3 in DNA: TGTGCCAGCAGTGATACTTGGGGCGTCTACGAGCAGTACTTC.

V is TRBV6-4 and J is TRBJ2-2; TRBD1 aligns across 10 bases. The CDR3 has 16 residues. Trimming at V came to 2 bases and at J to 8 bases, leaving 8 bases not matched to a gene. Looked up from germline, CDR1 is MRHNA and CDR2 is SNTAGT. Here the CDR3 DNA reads TGTGCCAGCAGTGACCGCGACAGGGGGCAACGGGGGGAGCTGTTTTTT. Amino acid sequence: CASSDRDRGQRGELFF.

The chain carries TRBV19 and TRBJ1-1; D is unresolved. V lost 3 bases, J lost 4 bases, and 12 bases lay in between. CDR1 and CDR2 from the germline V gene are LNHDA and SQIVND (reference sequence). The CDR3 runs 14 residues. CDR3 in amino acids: CASSIFGRSTEAFF. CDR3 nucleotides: TGTGCCAGTAGTATTTTTGGGAGGAGCACTGAAGCTTTCTTT.